This T cell receptor beta chain was profiled in a study of CXCR3-negative and CXCR3-positive naive CD8 T cells. Study-level background: Libraries each contributed about 1.5 +/- 0.3 million TRB reads, for roughly 140 million in total. Overall study findings and caveats: The study found more hydrophobic TRB CDR3s in CXCR3-positive naive cells than in CXCR3-negative naive cells. Similar TRBV-TRBJ usage was seen in naive cells (both CXCR3-negative and CXCR3-positive), but memory cells differed. Naive subsets had comparable surface CD5; TCR strength was inferred from TRB CDR3 properties.

Naive CD8+ T cells were CD45RO-CCR7+CD27+CD95-. As to this clonotype: Its antigen remains unidentified.

Germline assignment: CDR1 SGHRS and CDR2 YFSETQ. This CDR3 has 14 residues. Libraries were UMI-labeled 5' RACE TRB cDNA. TCRdb re-called the 5' RACE reads and shows each CDR3 protein once, DNA omitted. Reported are under 85,000 distinct CDR3 sequences; the ten largest clones contain roughly 0.62%. The clonotype comes from a human donor in good health. Some clones in this sample may be carry-over from other donors' samples. The gene calls are TRBV5-1 and TRBJ1-4. Sequenced sample: naive CXCR3+ CD8+ T cells from blood. The subset here: CD45RO-CCR7+CD27+CD95- naive CD8+ T cells expressing CXCR3 (TNR3+). This CDR3 reads CASSFYSENEKLFF.